The 2 T cell receptor beta chains given below trace back to one sample, sequenced in a study of CD8 T cells in ankylosing spondylitis. One entry per CDR3 protein, called by TCRdb with MiXCR from the 5' RACE reads. The data show 150,000 to 200,000 distinct CDR3 sequences, 18% seen once. Sequencing input: blood, either unsorted or a sorted T cell fraction (not recorded which). All receptors come from a male donor with ankylosing spondylitis or in good health (not recorded which).

This clonotype was counted at least ten times. The chain joins TRBV19 to TRBJ2-1; D is perhaps TRBD2 (5 bases). V shed 5 bases and J shed 0 bases, with 17 bases lying between them. The CDR3 length is 17 residues. In germline, CDR1 is LNHDA, CDR2 SQIVND (reference sequence). The CDR3 spells CASSPIQAVYSYNEQFF. In DNA, the CDR3 is TGTGCCAGTAGTCCGATACAAGCGGTATACTCCTACAATGAGCAGTTCTTC.

This chain joins TRBV28 and TRBJ1-5; possibly TRBD1 for D (5 bases). Between the trimmed V and J ends, which lost 7 bases and 4 bases, there was a span of 14 bases. Germline V lookup: CDR1 MDHEN, CDR2 SYDVKM. The CDR3 has 14 amino acids. CDR3 in amino acids: CASTSRGWNQPQHF. DNA for the CDR3: TGTGCCAGCACCTCTCGGGGGTGGAATCAGCCCCAGCATTTT. Supplemented by reference TRBV28 and TRBJ1-5, the full variable domain reads DVKVTQSSRYLVKRTGEKVFLECVQDMDHENMFWYRQDPGLGLRLIYFSYDVKMKEKGDIPEGYSVSREKKERFSLILESASTNQTSMYLCASTSRGWNQPQHFGDGTRLSIL.